One sample yielded the 32 T cell receptor beta chains listed below, sequenced in a study of OX40 agonist ivuxolimab in advanced cancers. Method: immunoSEQ multiplex PCR; TCRdb's copy keeps in-frame clones and lacks some. The table records tens of thousands of clones, more than 80% of them present only once. The sequenced sample was CD4+ or CD8+ T cells sorted from blood, obtained in a trial of the OX40 agonist ivuxolimab. These receptors all come from an adult with an advanced solid tumor such as melanoma, head and neck, liver or kidney cancer.

The rearrangement links TRBV4-3 to TRBJ2-5; the D gene could be TRBD1 or TRBD2 (7 bases each). Germline lookup yields CDR1 LGHNA and CDR2 YSLEER. The CDR3 contains 16 residues. The V and J ends lost 3 bases and 4 bases respectively, with 18 bases between them. As DNA, the CDR3 is TGCGCCAGCAGCCACGAAGCAGGGGGGGTTCGAGAGACCCAGTACTTC. It specifies CASSHEAGGVRETQYF.

V gene TRBV11-2 combines with J gene TRBJ2-1; TRBD1 matches at 9 bases. In germline, CDR1 is SGHAT, CDR2 FQNNGV. This CDR3 is 15 amino acids long. V gave up 5 bases and J gave up 4 bases; unmatched junction bases: 6. This chain's CDR3 is CASSNRQGGYNEQFF. The CDR3 nucleotides read TGTGCCAGCAGCAACAGACAGGGGGGATACAATGAGCAGTTCTTC.

The V call is TRBV2, the J call TRBJ2-5; tentatively, D is TRBD1 or TRBD2 (6 bases each). The DNA matches TRBJ2-7 better at its end, which makes the J call doubtful. Germline values: CDR1 SNHLY, CDR2 FYNNEI. The CDR3 contains 19 residues. The CDR3 region is CASLGGPRGGTGTTYEQYF. CDR3 DNA sequence: TGTGCCAGCTTGGGGGGACCCAGGGGTGGAACCGGAACGACCTACGAGCAGTACTTC.

CDR3 region: CASSPGQGTSYEQYF. Written as DNA, the CDR3 is TGTGCCAGCAGCCCGGGACAGGGGACTTCCTACGAGCAGTACTTC. The chain employs TRBV7-7 and TRBJ2-7, with 10 bases identical to TRBD1. Germline V gene lookup returns CDR1 SSHAT and CDR2 FNYEAQ (reference sequence). Trimming removed 5 bases from V and 1 base from J; junction bases left unmatched: 5. The CDR3 is 15 amino acids.

The chain has TRBV15 and TRBJ1-2; no firm D call. Trimming took 0 bases from V and 0 from J, leaving 8 bases between them. The CDR3 runs to 15 residues. Germline V gene lookup returns CDR1 LNHNV and CDR2 YYDKDF (reference sequence). The CDR3 DNA reads as TGTGCCACCAGCAGAGATAACAAGGCTAACTATGGCTACACCTTC. It yields the protein CATSRDNKANYGYTF.

The genes are TRBV7-6 and TRBJ2-7; D unclear. The ends were cut back, 2 bases at V and 7 bases at J, with 15 bases in the middle. Germline loops: CDR1 SGHVS, CDR2 FNYEAQ. This CDR3 has 14 residues. CDR3 amino acids: CASSLKPDWDEQYF. The CDR3, as DNA: TGTGCCAGCAGCTTAAAACCCGATTGGGATGAGCAGTACTTC.

The gene calls are TRBV19 and TRBJ1-2; D gene ambiguous. Germline lookup yields CDR1 LNHDA and CDR2 SQIVND (reference sequence). Between the trimmed V and J ends, which lost 3 bases and 3 bases, there was a span of 8 bases. CDR3 size: 13 residues. The CDR3 region has the DNA TGTGCCAGTAGTATCAACAGATACTATGGCTACACCTTC. It yields the protein CASSINRYYGYTF.

The V gene is TRBV6-1, the J gene TRBJ1-3; TRBD1 agrees at 8 bases. This CDR3 is 15 amino acids long. Trimming at V came to 7 bases and at J to 0 bases, leaving 5 bases not matched to a gene. The germline CDR1 and CDR2 sequences are MNHNS and SASEGT. CDR3 in DNA: TGTGCCAGCAAGGAGACAGGGGACTCTGGAAACACCATATATTTT. Its translation is CASKETGDSGNTIYF.

The CDR3 reads CSVEPGTGNTIYF. For the CDR3, the DNA is TGCAGCGTTGAACCAGGGACAGGAAACACCATATATTTT. This chain connects TRBV29-1 to TRBJ1-3, with D possibly being TRBD1 (6 bases). The CDR3 length is 13 residues. Germline lookup yields CDR1 SQVTM and CDR2 ANQGSEA. With 2 bases removed from V and 4 bases from J, the gap between germline ends came to 9 bases.

DNA for the CDR3: TGTGCCATCAGTGATTCGACAGGGGGCTGGAGGGGCTACACCTTC. This encodes CAISDSTGGWRGYTF. V and J are TRBV10-3 and TRBJ1-2; 10 bases agree with TRBD1. Losses at the gene ends were 3 bases for V and 8 bases for J; bases not matched to a gene: 9. Germline V gives CDR1 ENHRY, CDR2 SYGVKD. The CDR3 length is 15 residues.

This chain links TRBV27 with TRBJ1-4, with D uncertain. The CDR3 has 13 amino acids. Trimming removed 4 bases from V and 6 bases from J, with 9 bases in between. Germline lookup yields CDR1 MNHEY and CDR2 SMNVEV (reference sequence). The CDR3 spells CASSSLPDEKLFF. The CDR3 bases are TGTGCCAGCAGTTCACTCCCCGATGAAAAACTGTTTTTT.

CDR3 protein: CASSVVGQNSPLHF. The CDR3 coding sequence is TGTGCCAGCAGCGTAGTTGGACAGAATTCACCCCTCCACTTT. The chain joins TRBV9 to TRBJ1-6, with TRBD1 as a possible D gene (6 bases). There are 14 residues in the CDR3. V was pared by 0 bases and J by 7 bases, with 8 bases between. CDR1 and CDR2 (germline): SGDLS, YYNGEE.

Regarding this clone: Other DNA sequences within the sample encode an identical CDR3. The CDR3 loop reads CASSLGLAVYNEQFF. CDR3 nucleotide sequence: TGTGCCAGCAGCTTAGGGCTAGCGGTCTACAATGAGCAGTTCTTC. This rearrangement joins TRBV7-2 to TRBJ2-1, with TRBD2 matching 7 bases. The CDR3 runs to 15 residues. Trimming cost V 1 base and J 3 bases; bases outside gene matches: 3. Germline CDR1 and CDR2: SGHTA and FQGNSA.

This rearrangement joins TRBV2 to TRBJ1-1; 8 positions match TRBD1. The CDR3 totals 15 residues. Trimming took 6 bases from V and 3 from J; bases not matched to a gene: 9. Germline loops: CDR1 SNHLY, CDR2 FYNNEI. The CDR3 bases are TGTGCCAGCAGCGAATTTACAGGGGGTCACACTGAAGCTTTCTTT. Its translation: CASSEFTGGHTEAFF.

The J gene is TRBJ1-1, the V gene TRBV28, with TRBD1 matching 8 bases. Germline-derived CDR1 and CDR2 are MDHEN and SYDVKM. The CDR3 runs to 16 residues. V shed 7 bases and J 1 base; nucleotides not matched to a gene: 11. CDR3 DNA sequence: TGTGCCAGCACCAATAGACAGGGGACCGGGAACACTGAAGCTTTCTTT. It translates to CASTNRQGTGNTEAFF.

This clone was recorded a few times. The rearrangement uses TRBV19 and TRBJ1-2; D gene uncertain. Trimming shortened V by 7 bases and J by 8 bases, and 14 bases separated the two germline ends. CDR3 length: 12 amino acids. Per the germline V gene, CDR1 is LNHDA and CDR2 is SQIVND (reference sequence). The CDR3 coding sequence is TGTGCCAGTAACGCATTTGAAAGGGGCTACACCTTC. Encoded protein: CASNAFERGYTF.

This clone was found once. The CDR3 sequence: CASSLAGLGTGELFF. The CDR3 nucleotides are TGTGCCAGCAGTCTAGCGGGGCTGGGCACCGGGGAGCTGTTTTTT. The chain joins TRBV28 to TRBJ2-2; 9 positions match TRBD2. This CDR3 comprises 15 residues. With 5 bases clipped from V and 4 bases from J, the junction kept 5 bases outside the gene matches. Germline V gene data show CDR1 as MDHEN and CDR2 as SYDVKM. Variable domain in full (rest from reference TRBV28 and TRBJ2-2): DVKVTQSSRYLVKRTGEKVFLECVQDMDHENMFWYRQDPGLGLRLIYFSYDVKMKEKGDIPEGYSVSREKKERFSLILESASTNQTSMYLCASSLAGLGTGELFFGEGSRLTVL.

The chain uses TRBV9 and TRBJ1-1; tentatively, D is TRBD1 (6 bases). Trimming removed 3 bases at V and 3 bases at J, with 15 bases between. The length of the CDR3 is 15 residues. The germline V gene has CDR1 SGDLS and CDR2 YYNGEE. The CDR3 DNA reads as TGTGCCAGCAGCGCACAGGGAAACGGGTACACTGAAGCTTTCTTT. Translation: CASSAQGNGYTEAFF.

The chain uses TRBV15 and TRBJ2-5, with D possibly TRBD2 on 6 matching bases. V was pared by 0 bases and J by 5 bases, with 31 bases between. The germline V gene has CDR1 LNHNV and CDR2 YYDKDF (reference sequence). The CDR3 sequence is 21 residues long. The CDR3: CATSRDEEEGLSRDEEETQYF. CDR3 DNA: TGTGCCACCAGCAGAGATGAGGAGGAGGGTCTATCGCGGGATGAGGAGGAGACCCAGTACTTC.

The chain joins TRBV14 to TRBJ2-1; 11 positions agree with TRBD1. V gave up 3 bases and J gave up 5 bases; unmatched junction bases: 6. The CDR3 spans 16 residues. Germline CDR1 reads SGHDN; CDR2 reads FVKESK. The CDR3 DNA is TGTGCCAGCAGCCACAACCCGGGACAGGGGGACAATGAGCAGTTCTTC. Its translation: CASSHNPGQGDNEQFF.

The chain couples TRBV9 to TRBJ2-6; D not certain. The CDR3 consists of 14 residues. CDR1 is SGDLS, CDR2 YYNGEE, per germline. V was shortened by 4 bases and J by 2 bases, with 7 bases between the two germline ends. Here the CDR3 reads CASSPTPGANVLTF. CDR3 nucleotide sequence: TGTGCCAGCAGCCCCACTCCTGGGGCCAACGTCCTGACTTTC.

The chain joins TRBV14 to TRBJ2-1; D may be TRBD1 or TRBD2 (6 bases each). The germline V gene has CDR1 SGHDN and CDR2 FVKESK. Trimming stripped 1 base from V and 6 bases from J, with 19 bases between. This CDR3 is 17 amino acids long. This CDR3 reads CASSQGRIGGRLNEQFF. CDR3 DNA sequence: TGTGCCAGCAGCCAAGGCCGGATAGGGGGGCGCCTCAATGAGCAGTTCTTC.

The CDR3 sequence: CASSLLAGAGGELFF. The CDR3 DNA is TGTGCCAGCAGCTTATTAGCGGGAGCGGGCGGGGAGCTGTTTTTT. V and J are TRBV7-2 and TRBJ2-2; 9 bases line up with TRBD2. Germline V gives CDR1 SGHTA, CDR2 FQGNSA. V lost 2 bases and J lost 7; bases outside the gene matches: 5. The CDR3 is 15 amino acids.

This clone has more than one count but fewer than ten. The J gene is TRBJ1-5, the V gene TRBV2, with a possible D match to TRBD1 (6 bases). The CDR3 has 14 amino acids. V was shortened by 3 bases and J by 3 bases, with 9 bases between the two germline ends. CDR1 SNHLY and CDR2 FYNNEI come from the germline V gene. CDR3 DNA: TGTGCCAGCAGTGAGACAGGCTACAATCAGCCCCAGCATTTT. The encoded protein is CASSETGYNQPQHF.

This clone was picked up one time. The rearrangement links TRBV9 to TRBJ2-1; the match to TRBD2 covers 9 bases. CDR1 is SGDLS and CDR2 is YYNGEE in the germline V gene. Trimming cost V 0 bases and J 9 bases; bases outside gene matches: 7. The CDR3 is 15 residues long. DNA for the CDR3: TGTGCCAGCAGCGTAGTTGGGACTAGCTCGGGTGAGCAGTTCTTC. It encodes CASSVVGTSSGEQFF.

The chain recombines TRBV2 with TRBJ2-7; D unresolved. CDR3 length: 15 residues. CDR1 SNHLY and CDR2 FYNNEI come from the germline V gene. Trimming left V 3 bases short and J 3 bases short, with 15 bases between. This CDR3 reads CASSEAEPELYEQYF. The CDR3, as DNA: TGTGCCAGCAGTGAGGCGGAACCCGAACTCTACGAGCAGTACTTC.

The chain employs TRBV5-4 and TRBJ1-1, with TRBD1 as a possible D gene (6 bases). Trimming took 9 bases from V and 7 from J, leaving 13 bases between them. Germline V lookup: CDR1 SGHNT, CDR2 YYREEE (reference sequence). The CDR3 is 11 residues long. CDR3 in amino acids: CATGTNFEAFF. In nucleotides, the CDR3 is TGTGCCACCGGGACAAACTTTGAAGCTTTCTTT.

In its sample, this clone was seen a few times. The rearrangement joins TRBV7-9 to TRBJ1-3; D is uncertain. CDR1 is SEHNR, CDR2 FQNEAQ, per germline (reference sequence). The CDR3 covers 15 residues. Trimming left V 5 bases short and J 2 bases short, with 13 bases between. The CDR3 nucleotides read TGTGCCAGCAGCCTCCTGACACCCGCTGGAAACACCATATATTTT. This translates into CASSLLTPAGNTIYF. The complete variable domain, with remaining parts taken from reference TRBV7-9 and TRBJ1-3, reads DTGVSQNPRHKITKRGQNVTFRCDPISEHNRLYWYRQTLGQGPEFLTYFQNEAQLEKSRLLSDRFSAERPKGSFSTLEIQRTEQGDSAMYLCASSLLTPAGNTIYFGEGSWLTVV.

The V call is TRBV27, the J call TRBJ1-2; D is perhaps TRBD1 (6 bases). Germline V CDR1 and CDR2: MNHEY, SMNVEV (reference sequence). CDR3 length: 15 residues. The germline V and J ends were trimmed by 2 bases and 3 bases, with 13 bases remaining between them. This chain's CDR3 is CASSLRGGGDYGYTF. CDR3 bases: TGTGCCAGCAGTTTACGAGGGGGGGGTGACTATGGCTACACCTTC.

The chain recombines TRBV5-1 with TRBJ2-2, with a tentative D call TRBD1 (7 bases). The V end lost 0 bases, the J end lost 4 bases, and 13 bases lay between the germline ends. The CDR3 length is 16 residues. Germline V gives CDR1 SGHRS, CDR2 YFSETQ. The CDR3 DNA sequence: TGCGCCAGCAGCTTGGCGGTGCAGGGGGGCACCGGGGAGCTGTTTTTT. As protein: CASSLAVQGGTGELFF.

V usage is TRBV7-2 and J usage is TRBJ1-5, with D uncertain. The CDR3 has 14 residues. V shed 1 base and J shed 2 bases, with 6 bases lying between them. Per the germline V gene, CDR1 is SGHTA and CDR2 is FQGNSA. CDR3 nucleotide sequence: TGTGCCAGCAGCTTAGAGGGCGGCAATCAGCCCCAGCATTTT. Its translation is CASSLEGGNQPQHF.

This chain uses TRBV6-5 with TRBJ1-6; no clear D gene. Germline CDR1 and CDR2: MNHEY and SVGAGI. Trimming stripped 6 bases from V and 8 bases from J, with 14 bases between. The CDR3 is made up of 14 amino acids. The CDR3 nucleotides read TGTGCCAGCAGCTTGTCGGGGTCGGATTCACCCCTCCACTTT. As protein: CASSLSGSDSPLHF.